One sample yielded the 13 T cell receptor beta chains listed below, sequenced in a study of T cell repertoires in cytomegalovirus infection. In TCRdb, the reads were re-called with MiXCR into one record per CDR3 protein. The sample includes more than 150,000 distinct CDR3 sequences, approximately 19% of them seen just once. Sample: PBMCs. These receptor sequences come from a human donor in good health (CMV status not recorded). Some clones in this sample may be carry-over from other donors' samples.

The V call is TRBV6-2 or TRBV6-3, the J call TRBJ1-1; perhaps TRBD1 as D (5 bases). Per germline, CDR1 MNHEY and CDR2 SVGEGT. The V and J ends lost 5 bases and 2 bases respectively, with 12 bases between them. The CDR3 has 14 residues. The CDR3 spells CASSKVQENTEAFF. CDR3 bases: TGTGCCAGCAGTAAAGTACAGGAAAACACTGAAGCTTTCTTT.

This chain uses TRBV11-2 with TRBJ1-5; 10 nucleotides align to TRBD1. V was clipped by 3 bases and J by 2 bases; unmatched bases: 1. Looked up from germline, CDR1 is SGHAT and CDR2 is FQNNGV. This CDR3 region has 15 residues. The CDR3 sequence: CASSFGTGGNQPQHF. The CDR3 DNA reads as TGTGCCAGCAGCTTCGGGACAGGGGGCAATCAGCCCCAGCATTTT.

The chain couples TRBV14 to TRBJ1-1, with D possibly being TRBD1 (5 bases). The CDR3 is 16 amino acids. V lost 5 bases to trimming and J lost 3 bases, with 19 bases between them. Germline V gives CDR1 SGHDN, CDR2 FVKESK. CDR3 DNA: TGTGCCAGCAGCGGACGATGGCGGGGGTGGGACACTGAAGCTTTCTTT. It specifies CASSGRWRGWDTEAFF.

This clonotype appeared a few times. The CDR3 DNA is TGTGCCAGCAGTTCGATTTGGGACAGGGAGGCAGATACGCAGTATTTT. Amino acid sequence: CASSSIWDREADTQYF. This chain connects TRBV28 to TRBJ2-3; 9 bases agree with TRBD1. This CDR3 spans 16 amino acids. Germline-derived CDR1 and CDR2 are MDHEN and SYDVKM. Trimming cost V 4 bases and J 4 bases; bases outside gene matches: 9.

This clonotype came up many times. The chain combines TRBV4-1 with TRBJ2-7; D is uncertain. Germline loops: CDR1 MGHRA, CDR2 YSYEKL. Trimming cost V 1 base and J 3 bases, with 10 bases left between them. There are 14 residues in the CDR3. This CDR3 is CASSQASPFYEQYF. In nucleotides, the CDR3 is TGCGCCAGCAGCCAAGCTTCTCCTTTCTACGAGCAGTACTTC.

This sequence joins TRBV25-1 and TRBJ1-4, with D hard to call. The CDR3 contains 15 residues. The V and J ends lost 3 bases and 0 bases respectively, with 8 bases between them. Germline-derived CDR1 and CDR2 are MGHDK and SYGVNS. The CDR3, as DNA: TGTGCCAGCAGTGACAGCGTTACAACTAATGAAAAACTGTTTTTT. Protein sequence: CASSDSVTTNEKLFF.

The rearrangement uses TRBV6-2 or TRBV6-3 and TRBJ1-2, with 9 nucleotides matching TRBD1. This CDR3 has 16 amino acids. Germline V gene lookup returns CDR1 MNHEY and CDR2 SVGEGT. V lost 6 bases to trimming and J lost 4 bases; unmatched junction nucleotides: 12. The CDR3 here is CASSPAGTGKVYGYTF. CDR3 bases: TGTGCCAGCAGCCCAGCCGGGACAGGGAAAGTCTATGGCTACACCTTC.

This chain links TRBV28 with TRBJ2-1; 7 positions match TRBD2. Germline assignment: CDR1 MDHEN and CDR2 SYDVKM. The CDR3 sequence is 15 residues long. Trimming cost V 3 bases and J 6 bases; bases outside gene matches: 8. The CDR3 sequence: CASSLAGVESNEQFF. The CDR3 DNA reads TGTGCCAGCAGTTTGGCGGGGGTGGAATCCAATGAGCAGTTCTTC. Using reference TRBV28 and TRBJ2-1 for the parts outside the CDR3, the full variable domain is DVKVTQSSRYLVKRTGEKVFLECVQDMDHENMFWYRQDPGLGLRLIYFSYDVKMKEKGDIPEGYSVSREKKERFSLILESASTNQTSMYLCASSLAGVESNEQFFGPGTRLTVL.

Ten or more counts support this clonotype. This sequence joins TRBV7-8 and TRBJ1-3; D unresolved. V lost 1 base, J lost 4 bases, and 11 bases lay in between. Per the germline V gene, CDR1 is SGHVS and CDR2 is FQNEAQ. The CDR3 has 15 residues. The CDR3 coding sequence is TGTGCCAGCAGCTTAGAAGGGCTCGGAGGAAACACCATATATTTT. It translates to CASSLEGLGGNTIYF.

This clonotype showed up just once. The chain uses TRBV14 and TRBJ1-1; TRBD1 is a possible D gene (6 bases). The CDR3 is made up of 14 amino acids. V lost 4 bases to trimming and J lost 5 bases, with 14 bases between them. CDR1 SGHDN and CDR2 FVKESK come from the germline V gene. In DNA form, the CDR3 reads TGTGCCAGCAGCCTGCCGGACAGAAGAACTGAAGCTTTCTTT. The encoded protein is CASSLPDRRTEAFF.

The chain has TRBV2 and TRBJ1-6, with unresolved D. This CDR3 comprises 15 residues. V lost 8 bases and J lost 10, with 21 bases in between. From germline, CDR1 is SNHLY and CDR2 FYNNEI. DNA for the CDR3: TGTGCCAGCCGACCCTCGGTGGCTCAAGGATCACCCCTCCACTTT. Its translation: CASRPSVAQGSPLHF.

A few counts support this clonotype. The V gene is TRBV5-5, the J gene TRBJ2-7; no reliable D call. There are 13 residues in the CDR3. Germline loops: CDR1 SGHKS, CDR2 YYEKEE (reference sequence). The V end was cut by 4 bases, the J end by 0 bases, with 8 bases between. The CDR3: CASSVTASYEQYF. CDR3 DNA sequence: TGTGCCAGCAGCGTGACGGCCTCCTACGAGCAGTACTTC. The full variable domain, its missing parts supplied by reference TRBV5-5 and TRBJ2-7, is DAGVTQSPTHLIKTRGQQVTLRCSPISGHKSVSWYQQVLGQGPQFIFQYYEKEERGRGNFPDRFSARQFPNYSSELNVNALLLGDSALYLCASSVTASYEQYFGPGTRLTVT.

The gene calls are TRBV28 and TRBJ1-1; 7 bases are shared with TRBD1. The CDR3 has 15 residues. Trimming removed 5 bases from V and 4 bases from J; junction bases left unmatched: 10. Germline CDR1 MDHEN, CDR2 SYDVKM. Written as DNA, the CDR3 is TGTGCCAGCAGTCCCCCGACAGGGCTCGGCACTGAAGCTTTCTTT. Amino acid sequence: CASSPPTGLGTEAFF.